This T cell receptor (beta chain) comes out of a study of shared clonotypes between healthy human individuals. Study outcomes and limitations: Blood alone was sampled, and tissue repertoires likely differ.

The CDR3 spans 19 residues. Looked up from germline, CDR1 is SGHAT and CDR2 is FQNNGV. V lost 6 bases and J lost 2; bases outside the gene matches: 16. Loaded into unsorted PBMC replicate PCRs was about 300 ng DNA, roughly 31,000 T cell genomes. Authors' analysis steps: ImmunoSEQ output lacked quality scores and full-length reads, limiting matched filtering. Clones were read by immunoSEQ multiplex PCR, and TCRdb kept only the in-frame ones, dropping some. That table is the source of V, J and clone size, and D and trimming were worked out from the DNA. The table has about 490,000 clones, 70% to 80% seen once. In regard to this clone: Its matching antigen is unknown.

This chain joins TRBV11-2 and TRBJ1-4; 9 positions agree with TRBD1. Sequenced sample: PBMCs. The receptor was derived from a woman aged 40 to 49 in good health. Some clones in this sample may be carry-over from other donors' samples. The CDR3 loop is CASRPLPGTGRGTNEKLFF. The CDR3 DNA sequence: TGTGCCAGCAGACCACTACCCGGGACAGGGAGGGGGACTAATGAAAAACTGTTTTTT.